The 24 T cell receptor beta chains below come from one sample, sequenced in a study of T cells in Graves' hyperthyroidism and ophthalmopathy. Amplification yielded TCR beta CDR3 regions, with RNA transcripts as the source. The HTBI primer set drove a first-round RT-PCR of the TCR CDR3. TCRdb reprocessed the multiplex PCR reads with MiXCR, giving one entry per CDR3 protein. Of more than 450,000 distinct CDR3 sequences listed, 20% are singletons. Source material: blood. Source of these receptors: a middle-aged man with Graves' ophthalmopathy.

The chain combines TRBV29-1 with TRBJ2-1, with D unclear. Trimming cost V 0 bases and J 9 bases, with 0 bases left between them. CDR1 is SQVTM, CDR2 ANQGSEA, per germline. CDR3 length: 9 residues. The CDR3 loop is CSVEDEQFF. The DNA of the CDR3 is TGCAGCGTTGAAGATGAGCAGTTCTTC.

The DNA for the CDR3 is TGCGCCAGCAGCGAAGGACAGGAGACCGGGGAGCTGTTTTTT. Protein product: CASSEGQETGELFF. The genes are TRBV5-1 and TRBJ2-2; 7 bases line up with TRBD1. The CDR3 sequence is 14 residues long. Per germline, CDR1 SGHRS and CDR2 YFSETQ. The ends lost 4 bases at V and 5 bases at J; junction bases unmatched: 5.

Worth noting for this clonotype: One base away lies a much larger clone, so this may be a sequencing read error. V usage is TRBV12-3 or TRBV12-4 and J usage is TRBJ2-7; weak D call: TRBD1 (5 bases). The CDR3 consists of 12 residues. CDR3 protein: CVSSSQGFEQYF. The CDR3 DNA follows: TGTGTCAGCAGTTCCCAGGGCTTCGAGCAGTACTTC.

This clonotype turned up a few times. V usage is TRBV24-1 and J usage is TRBJ2-5; no clear D. Germline assignment: CDR1 KGHDR and CDR2 SFDVKD. The CDR3 runs to 13 residues. Trimming shortened V by 7 bases and J by 6 bases, and 14 bases separated the two germline ends. The CDR3 nucleotides are TGTGCCACCAGCGATAGTGGGTTGCAGACCCAGTACTTC. Residues: CATSDSGLQTQYF.

This chain links TRBV5-8 with TRBJ1-2, with TRBD1 matching over 11 bases. Germline V gene lookup returns CDR1 SGHTS and CDR2 YDEGEE. There are 15 residues in the CDR3. Trimming at V came to 2 bases and at J to 5 bases, leaving 5 bases not matched to a gene. The CDR3 loop is CASSFTGTGGYGYTF. The DNA of the CDR3 is TGTGCCAGCAGCTTTACCGGGACAGGGGGATATGGCTACACCTTC. Variable domain in full (rest from reference TRBV5-8 and TRBJ1-2): EAGVTQSPTHLIKTRGQQATLRCSPISGHTSVYWYQQALGLGLQFLLWYDEGEERNRGNFPPRFSGRQFPNYSSELNVNALELEDSALYLCASSFTGTGGYGYTFGSGTRLTVV.

This clonotype has more than one count but fewer than ten. This rearrangement joins TRBV6-1 to TRBJ1-5; D may be TRBD1 (5 bases). The V gene's germline CDR1 is MNHNS and CDR2 SASEGT. The V end was cut by 8 bases, the J end by 0 bases, with 11 bases between. This CDR3 has 14 amino acids. DNA for the CDR3: TGTGCCAGCGACAGAACTTATAGCAATCAGCCCCAGCATTTT. Encoded protein: CASDRTYSNQPQHF.

The chain joins TRBV2 to TRBJ1-2, with D maybe TRBD1 (6 bases). The CDR3 contains 12 residues. CDR1 is SNHLY and CDR2 is FYNNEI in the germline V gene. The V gene lost 5 bases and the J gene lost 6 bases, with 10 bases spanning the gap. This chain's CDR3 is CASSLNRDGYTF. The CDR3 bases are TGTGCCAGCAGTCTTAACAGGGATGGCTACACCTTC. The variable domain in full, with the rest retrieved from reference TRBV2 and TRBJ1-2, is EPEVTQTPSHQVTQMGQEVILRCVPISNHLYFYWYRQILGQKVEFLVSFYNNEISEKSEIFDDQFSVERPDGSNFTLKIRSTKLEDSAMYFCASSLNRDGYTFGSGTRLTVV.

The V call is TRBV10-3, the J call TRBJ1-2; TRBD1 aligns across 9 bases. With V trimmed by 7 bases and J by 3 bases, 6 bases remained unmatched. Per the germline V gene, CDR1 is ENHRY and CDR2 is SYGVKD. CDR3 length: 14 residues. The CDR3 is CAITGTGPDYGYTF. In DNA, the CDR3 is TGTGCCATCACCGGGACAGGGCCAGACTATGGCTACACCTTC.

In this sample, this clonotype turned up a few times. In DNA, the CDR3 is TGCAGTGCCAGATGGCTTTCCCTCTCCTACAATGAGCAGTTCTTC. It is translated as CSARWLSLSYNEQFF. The gene calls are TRBV20-1 and TRBJ2-1; no clear D gene. Germline CDR1 is DFQATT and CDR2 is SNEGSKA (reference sequence). There are 15 residues in the CDR3. The V end was cut by 6 bases, the J end by 0 bases, with 15 bases between.

The chain combines TRBV6-1 with TRBJ2-7; 7 nucleotides line up with TRBD1. In germline, CDR1 is MNHNS, CDR2 SASEGT. V was pared by 7 bases and J by 7 bases, with 13 bases of the junction left unmatched. The CDR3 is 14 residues long. CDR3 coding DNA: TGTGCCAGCACCGCACTCAGGGGGAGTGGGGAGCAGTACTTC. Translation gives CASTALRGSGEQYF.

The chain is built from TRBV12-5 and TRBJ2-7, with TRBD2 as a possible D gene (5 bases). V shed 6 bases and J shed 3 bases, with 12 bases lying between them. The CDR3 loop spans 13 amino acids. Germline assignment: CDR1 LGHNT and CDR2 FRNRAP. CDR3 in DNA: TGTGCTAGTGGCCTTGGACGGGGCTACGAGCAGTACTTC. Its protein is CASGLGRGYEQYF.

This clonotype was observed at least ten times. The rearrangement uses TRBV20-1 and TRBJ2-7; TRBD2 agrees at 12 bases. J was trimmed by 3 bases and V by 3 bases; bases with no gene match: 12. This CDR3 spans 17 amino acids. Germline V gives CDR1 DFQATT, CDR2 SNEGSKA (reference sequence). The CDR3 sequence is CSARVLAGGPSNYEQYF. In DNA form, the CDR3 reads TGCAGTGCTAGGGTCCTAGCGGGAGGGCCATCCAACTACGAGCAGTACTTC.

J is TRBJ1-2 and V is TRBV19; 11 bases are a match to TRBD1. The length of the CDR3 is 17 residues. In germline, CDR1 is LNHDA, CDR2 SQIVND (reference sequence). Trimming cost V 5 bases and J 0 bases; bases outside gene matches: 8. CDR3 coding DNA: TGTGCCAGTAGTGCTACCGGGACAGGGGGGACTAACTATGGCTACACCTTC. This gives the protein CASSATGTGGTNYGYTF. Full variable domain (outside the CDR3, taken from reference TRBV19 and TRBJ1-2): DGGITQSPKYLFRKEGQNVTLSCEQNLNHDAMYWYRQDPGQGLRLIYYSQIVNDFQKGDIAEGYSVSREKKESFPLTVTSAQKNPTAFYLCASSATGTGGTNYGYTFGSGTRLTVV.

The table lists this clonotype with many counts. The chain combines TRBV7-2 with TRBJ2-7, with TRBD1 identical over 10 bases. CDR3 length: 14 residues. CDR1 and CDR2 from the germline V gene are SGHTA and FQGNSA. V was clipped by 6 bases and J by 0 bases; unmatched bases: 2. The CDR3 loop reads CASRTGGLSYEQYF. In DNA, the CDR3 is TGTGCCAGCAGGACAGGGGGCCTCTCCTACGAGCAGTACTTC.

This clonotype was recorded many times. One end of the junction varies from germline; a read error may be responsible. The gene calls are TRBV7-8 and TRBJ2-5, with a weak D call TRBD2 (6 bases). This CDR3 has 17 amino acids. Germline CDR1 and CDR2: SGHVS and FQNEAQ. The CDR3 reads CASSRIPASAKEDTQYF. The CDR3 DNA is TGTGCCAGCAGCCGTATTCCGGCTAGCGCCAAAGAAGATACCCAGTACTTC.

The chain has TRBV6-2 or TRBV6-3 and TRBJ1-4; 8 nucleotides match TRBD1. This CDR3 is built from 17 residues. The germline V gene has CDR1 MNHEY and CDR2 SVGEGT. V trimming: 6 bases; J trimming: 4 bases; junction bases outside the gene matches: 13. The CDR3 here is CASRNNIGTGFNEKLFF. CDR3 bases: TGTGCCAGCAGGAACAATATTGGGACAGGTTTTAATGAAAAACTGTTTTTT.

The J gene is TRBJ2-5, the V gene TRBV19; D is uncertain. V lost 8 bases and J 5 bases, leaving 12 bases between the germline ends. The CDR3 consists of 12 residues. Germline CDR1 is LNHDA and CDR2 is SQIVND (reference sequence). The CDR3 reads CASSIEMETQYF. CDR3 DNA sequence: TGTGCCAGTTCCATCGAGATGGAGACCCAGTACTTC.

V is TRBV7-6 and J is TRBJ1-4; unclear D gene. Trimming shortened V by 0 bases and J by 6 bases, and 14 bases separated the two germline ends. The CDR3 has 16 residues. Germline V lookup: CDR1 SGHVS, CDR2 FNYEAQ. CDR3 loop: CASSLAPGVGDEKLFF. The DNA of the CDR3 is TGTGCCAGCAGCTTAGCCCCAGGCGTGGGAGATGAAAAACTGTTTTTT.

This clonotype was seen more than once but under ten times. The gene calls are TRBV9 and TRBJ2-7, with 8 nucleotides matching TRBD2. The germline gives CDR1 SGDLS, CDR2 YYNGEE. This CDR3 is 14 amino acids long. The V segment lost 3 bases and the J segment 3 bases; nucleotides outside the gene matches: 5. CDR3 amino acids: CASSAYSGNYEQYF. DNA of the CDR3: TGTGCCAGCAGCGCCTATAGCGGGAACTACGAGCAGTACTTC.

This clonotype was recorded many times. The rearrangement links TRBV7-2 to TRBJ1-3; the D is unclear. The germline V gene encodes CDR1 SGHTA and CDR2 FQGNSA. The CDR3 sequence is 14 residues long. The V and J ends lost 1 base and 8 bases respectively, with 12 bases between them. The chain's CDR3 is CASSLGATPDTIYF. Here the CDR3 DNA reads TGTGCCAGCAGCTTAGGGGCCACCCCGGACACCATATATTTT. Full variable domain (missing parts from reference TRBV7-2 and TRBJ1-3): GAGVSQSPSNKVTEKGKDVELRCDPISGHTALYWYRQSLGQGLEFLIYFQGNSAPDKSGLPSDRFSAERTGGSVSTLTIQRTQQEDSAVYLCASSLGATPDTIYFGEGSWLTVV.

The gene calls are TRBV6-1 and TRBJ2-2, with 11 bases fitting TRBD2. The CDR3 has 16 amino acids. The ends lost 5 bases at V and 1 base at J; junction bases unmatched: 3. The germline V gene has CDR1 MNHNS and CDR2 SASEGT. In nucleotides, the CDR3 is TGTGCCAGCAGTAATCTAGCGGGAGGGAACACCGGGGAGCTGTTTTTT. Protein sequence: CASSNLAGGNTGELFF.

This clonotype has a handful of counts. This CDR3 reads CASSLSSGSKDEQFF. The CDR3 DNA sequence: TGTGCCAGCAGCTTAAGTAGCGGGAGTAAGGATGAGCAGTTCTTC. The chain employs TRBV7-2 and TRBJ2-1; 9 bases align to TRBD2. From germline, CDR1 is SGHTA and CDR2 FQGNSA. The V gene end was trimmed by 2 bases and the J gene end by 8 bases; junction bases not matched to a gene: 7. The CDR3 runs 15 residues.

This chain links TRBV7-9 with TRBJ1-2, with unresolved D. Germline lookup yields CDR1 SEHNR and CDR2 FQNEAQ (reference sequence). This CDR3 region has 13 residues. V shed 2 bases and J shed 6 bases, with 10 bases lying between them. CDR3 protein: CASSLLAGDGYTF. The CDR3 DNA is TGTGCCAGCAGCTTATTGGCGGGTGATGGCTACACCTTC.

Turning to this clonotype: One junction end disagrees with the germline gene, perhaps due to a read error. The rearrangement joins TRBV7-7 to TRBJ2-5, with TRBD2 matching 8 bases. Germline V gene data show CDR1 as SSHAT and CDR2 as FNYEAQ (reference sequence). This CDR3 comprises 15 residues. The CDR3, as DNA: TGTGCTAGCAGCCCCCTGGGACTAGGAAAAGAGACCCAGTACTTC. This encodes CASSPLGLGKETQYF.